This entry lists 26 T cell receptor beta chains sequenced from one sample in a study of T cell responses to AZD1222 COVID-19 vaccine. The assay was immunoSEQ multiplex PCR, and TCRdb's table has in-frame clones only and misses some. The sample yields approximately 110,000 clones, around 87% seen once. The sample in question was peripheral blood, obtained 28 days after the second AZD1222 dose. The receptor source for this set is an adult who received the AZD1222 COVID-19 vaccine.

CDR3 DNA sequence: TGTGCCAGCAGCCCTCGGGGACAGGCCTACAATGAGCAGTTCTTC. The encoded protein is CASSPRGQAYNEQFF. The V and J genes are TRBV5-5 and TRBJ2-1, with TRBD1 matching over 8 bases. CDR3 length: 15 amino acids. The junction had 5 bases not matched to a gene; V was cut back by 4 bases and J by 2 bases. CDR1 and CDR2 (germline): SGHKS, YYEKEE (reference sequence).

The chain employs TRBV7-6 and TRBJ2-7; maybe TRBD2 (6 bases). The V and J ends lost 7 bases and 3 bases respectively, with 22 bases between them. The CDR3 has 16 amino acids. Per the germline V gene, CDR1 is SGHVS and CDR2 is FNYEAQ. CDR3 region: CASTRDVGGWNYEQYF. DNA of the CDR3: TGTGCCAGCACCAGAGATGTCGGGGGATGGAACTACGAGCAGTACTTC.

The J gene is TRBJ2-5, the V gene TRBV6-7, with TRBD2 matching over 7 bases. TRBV6-7 is placed among ORFs of uncertain function. The CDR3 has 15 residues. Germline trimming cut 5 bases from V and 5 bases from J; bases unmatched to any gene: 11. CDR3 amino acids: CASSQRTREEETQYF. CDR3 nucleotide sequence: TGTGCCAGCAGTCAAAGGACTAGGGAAGAGGAGACCCAGTACTTC.

The rearrangement joins TRBV18 to TRBJ1-1; 7 bases fit TRBD1. CDR1 and CDR2 from the germline V gene are KGHSH and LQKENI. The CDR3 is 14 amino acids. With 2 bases clipped from V and 5 bases from J, the junction kept 5 bases outside the gene matches. CDR3 amino acids: CASSPGGQRTEAFF. CDR3 DNA: TGTGCCAGCTCACCAGGGGGACAGAGGACTGAAGCTTTCTTT.

The CDR3 sequence is CASSLAPPYEKLFF. DNA for the CDR3: TGTGCCAGCAGCTTGGCACCCCCGTATGAAAAACTGTTTTTT. The rearrangement uses TRBV5-6 and TRBJ1-4; D call uncertain. The CDR3 is 14 amino acids. Germline CDR1 and CDR2: SGHDT and YYEEEE. V was cut by 0 bases and J by 6 bases, with 9 bases left in between.

The rearrangement uses TRBV5-6 and TRBJ2-7, with D maybe TRBD1 (6 bases). V shed 4 bases and J shed 7 bases, with 15 bases lying between them. Germline V gene lookup returns CDR1 SGHDT and CDR2 YYEEEE. CDR3 length equals 13 residues. The CDR3 here is CASSLARGIEQYF. The CDR3 DNA follows: TGTGCCAGCAGCCTCGCTAGGGGGATTGAGCAGTACTTC.

The J gene is TRBJ1-1, the V gene TRBV4-3; no definite D call. Germline CDR1 LGHNA, CDR2 YSLEER. CDR3 length: 13 amino acids. The V and J ends lost 0 bases and 3 bases respectively, with 5 bases between them. CDR3 in amino acids: CASSQDLYTEAFF. The CDR3 nucleotides read TGCGCCAGCAGCCAAGATCTCTACACTGAAGCTTTCTTT.

Written as DNA, the CDR3 is TGTGCCAGCAGTGATTCCATGTCCTATGGCTACACCTTC. It codes for CASSDSMSYGYTF. The V call is TRBV25-1, the J call TRBJ1-2; D gene uncertain. Germline V CDR1 and CDR2: MGHDK, SYGVNS. With 3 bases removed from V and 4 bases from J, the gap between germline ends came to 9 bases. The CDR3 contains 13 residues.

The chain has TRBV11-2 and TRBJ2-1, with D tentatively TRBD2 (6 bases). V lost 3 bases and J 6 bases, leaving 18 bases between the germline ends. CDR3 size: 16 residues. CDR1 is SGHAT, CDR2 FQNNGV, per germline. CDR3 sequence reads: CASSFSSGRGANEQFF. The CDR3 DNA sequence: TGTGCCAGCAGCTTCTCATCCGGGAGAGGGGCCAATGAGCAGTTCTTC.

The table lists this clone with a few counts. This sequence joins TRBV25-1 and TRBJ1-6; unclear D gene. The germline V gene encodes CDR1 MGHDK and CDR2 SYGVNS. The V gene lost 4 bases and the J gene lost 7 bases, with 8 bases spanning the gap. The CDR3 length is 13 residues. CDR3 amino acids: CASSGQDNSPLHF. CDR3 coding DNA: TGTGCCAGCAGTGGTCAGGACAATTCACCCCTCCACTTT.

The chain couples TRBV7-9 to TRBJ2-3, with 8 bases lining up with TRBD2. The CDR3 runs 18 residues. With 2 bases clipped from V and 1 base from J, the junction kept 11 bases outside the gene matches. In germline, CDR1 is SEHNR, CDR2 FQNEAQ (reference sequence). The CDR3 reads CASSLLNPGGPGTDTQYF. As DNA, the CDR3 is TGTGCCAGCAGCTTACTGAACCCGGGAGGGCCCGGCACAGATACGCAGTATTTT. Together with reference TRBV7-9 and TRBJ2-3, the CDR3 gives the full variable domain: DTGVSQNPRHKITKRGQNVTFRCDPISEHNRLYWYRQTLGQGPEFLTYFQNEAQLEKSRLLSDRFSAERPKGSFSTLEIQRTEQGDSAMYLCASSLLNPGGPGTDTQYFGPGTRLTVL.

The rearrangement links TRBV4-1 to TRBJ2-7, with D possibly matching TRBD1 (6 bases). Deletions cut 2 bases from V and 3 bases from J, with 8 bases between. The CDR3 totals 13 residues. Germline V gene lookup returns CDR1 MGHRA and CDR2 YSYEKL. The CDR3 spells CASSQPGVYEQYF. The CDR3 DNA reads as TGCGCCAGCAGCCAACCAGGGGTCTACGAGCAGTACTTC.

The chain joins TRBV19 to TRBJ1-5, with a tentative D call TRBD1 (6 bases). Germline lookup yields CDR1 LNHDA and CDR2 SQIVND (reference sequence). V dropped 0 bases and J dropped 5 bases, with 14 bases sitting between them. The CDR3 loop spans 16 amino acids. The CDR3 reads CASSIDMGAFDQPQHF. The DNA for the CDR3 is TGTGCCAGTAGTATAGATATGGGGGCCTTCGATCAGCCCCAGCATTTT.

V and J are TRBV6-5 and TRBJ1-1, with D unclear. In germline, CDR1 is MNHEY, CDR2 SVGAGI. The V gene lost 2 bases and the J gene lost 0 bases, with 10 bases spanning the gap. The length of the CDR3 is 15 residues. In DNA form, the CDR3 reads TGTGCCAGCAGTTACGTGGCACATATGAACACTGAAGCTTTCTTT. Translated: CASSYVAHMNTEAFF.

The J gene is TRBJ1-1, the V gene TRBV7-9; the match to TRBD1 covers 9 bases. Unmatched junction bases numbered 11, after V lost 5 bases and J lost 7 bases. CDR3 length: 15 amino acids. CDR1 is SEHNR, CDR2 FQNEAQ, per germline (reference sequence). The CDR3 sequence: CASSLGQGKVVEAFF. CDR3 DNA sequence: TGTGCCAGCAGCCTCGGACAGGGGAAAGTGGTTGAAGCTTTCTTT.

The chain combines TRBV7-9 with TRBJ1-3; the D gene is possibly TRBD1 (6 bases). The V gene's germline CDR1 is SEHNR and CDR2 FQNEAQ (reference sequence). The CDR3 loop spans 16 amino acids. V was clipped by 5 bases and J by 7 bases, with 21 bases between them. Here the CDR3 reads CASSHGDTSFFNTIYF. Here the CDR3 DNA reads TGTGCCAGCAGCCATGGGGACACCTCTTTCTTTAACACCATATATTTT.

The chain carries TRBV30 and TRBJ2-5; D is undetermined. The germline V and J ends were trimmed by 0 bases and 4 bases, with 9 bases remaining between them. Per the germline V gene, CDR1 is GTSNPN and CDR2 is SVGIG (reference sequence). The CDR3 extends over 13 amino acids. In DNA, the CDR3 is TGTGCCTGGAGTGTACGCGTCCGAGAGACCCAGTACTTC. Protein: CAWSVRVRETQYF. Based on the CDR3 plus reference TRBV30 and TRBJ2-5, the full variable domain is SQTIHQWPATLVQPVGSPLSLECTVEGTSNPNLYWYRQAAGRGLQLLFYSVGIGQISSEVPQNLSASRPQDRQFILSSKKLLLSDSGFYLCAWSVRVRETQYFGPGTRLLVL.

V and J are TRBV5-1 and TRBJ2-7, with 9 bases aligning to TRBD1. The V and J ends lost 4 bases and 3 bases, in that order; junction bases with no gene match: 14. Looked up from germline, CDR1 is SGHRS and CDR2 is YFSETQ. CDR3 size: 17 residues. The CDR3 protein is CASSLQSAGQGGYEQYF. The DNA of the CDR3 is TGCGCCAGCAGCCTCCAATCGGCGGGACAGGGAGGCTACGAGCAGTACTTC. The whole variable domain, filled in from reference TRBV5-1 and TRBJ2-7, reads KAGVTQTPRYLIKTRGQQVTLSCSPISGHRSVSWYQQTPGQGLQFLFEYFSETQRNKGNFPGRFSGRQFSNSRSEMNVSTLELGDSALYLCASSLQSAGQGGYEQYFGPGTRLTVT.

The chain has TRBV30 and TRBJ1-2, with no clear D. Trimming removed 0 bases from V and 3 bases from J, with 11 bases in between. The CDR3 totals 14 residues. Germline CDR1 reads GTSNPN; CDR2 reads SVGIG (reference sequence). This CDR3 is CAWSVSATHYGYTF. The CDR3 nucleotides read TGTGCCTGGAGTGTATCAGCCACCCACTATGGCTACACCTTC. The variable domain in full, with the rest retrieved from reference TRBV30 and TRBJ1-2, is SQTIHQWPATLVQPVGSPLSLECTVEGTSNPNLYWYRQAAGRGLQLLFYSVGIGQISSEVPQNLSASRPQDRQFILSSKKLLLSDSGFYLCAWSVSATHYGYTFGSGTRLTVV.

The CDR3 DNA sequence: TGTGCCAGCTCACCGCTGGGCAATAATTCACCCCTCCACTTT. Its translation: CASSPLGNNSPLHF. The chain employs TRBV18 and TRBJ1-6; D uncertain. The CDR3 has 14 amino acids. Trimming took off 3 bases at V and 5 bases at J, with 8 bases between the two ends. From germline, CDR1 is KGHSH and CDR2 LQKENI.

This chain joins TRBV5-8 and TRBJ1-1, with D possibly being TRBD1 (6 bases). The V gene's germline CDR1 is SGHTS and CDR2 YDEGEE. The CDR3 covers 16 residues. Trimming left V 3 bases short and J 0 bases short, with 15 bases between. The CDR3 reads CASSYPGHLMNTEAFF. The CDR3 nucleotides are TGTGCCAGCAGCTACCCGGGACACCTTATGAACACTGAAGCTTTCTTT.

The genes are TRBV11-2 and TRBJ2-1; either TRBD1 or TRBD2 may fit D (5 bases each). Germline values: CDR1 SGHAT, CDR2 FQNNGV. V dropped 5 bases and J dropped 7 bases, with 18 bases sitting between them. The CDR3 runs to 15 residues. The CDR3 sequence is CASSPQGPRGNEQFF. CDR3 nucleotides: TGTGCCAGCAGCCCCCAGGGCCCACGAGGGAATGAGCAGTTCTTC.

The rearrangement uses TRBV7-9 and TRBJ1-1; 9 nucleotides line up with TRBD1. The CDR3 is made up of 15 amino acids. Looked up from germline, CDR1 is SEHNR and CDR2 is FQNEAQ (reference sequence). The V and J ends lost 0 bases and 6 bases, in that order; junction bases with no gene match: 5. CDR3 coding DNA: TGTGCCAGCAGCTTAGCGGCGACAGGGGGTCCTGAAGCTTTCTTT. Amino acid sequence: CASSLAATGGPEAFF.

This chain links TRBV6-2 or TRBV6-3 with TRBJ2-7; 11 bases map to TRBD2. The V segment lost 5 bases and the J segment 4 bases; nucleotides outside the gene matches: 4. Per the germline V gene, CDR1 is MNHEY and CDR2 is SVGEGT. The length of the CDR3 is 14 residues. The CDR3 coding sequence is TGTGCCAGCAGTCCAGGGACTAGCGGATACGAGCAGTACTTC. It translates to CASSPGTSGYEQYF.

The V gene is TRBV27, the J gene TRBJ1-3; D ambiguous. This CDR3 region has 14 residues. Germline V gene lookup returns CDR1 MNHEY and CDR2 SMNVEV (reference sequence). V lost 6 bases, J lost 4 bases, and 13 bases lay in between. The CDR3 loop reads CASSPKLFGNTIYF. The CDR3 nucleotides read TGTGCCAGCAGCCCCAAGTTATTCGGAAACACCATATATTTT.

V and J are TRBV5-4 and TRBJ1-1, with 7 bases identical to TRBD1. The length of the CDR3 is 14 residues. The germline V gene encodes CDR1 SGHNT and CDR2 YYREEE (reference sequence). Trimming took 5 bases from V and 1 from J; bases not matched to a gene: 5. CDR3 amino acids: CASRLGTANTEAFF. The CDR3 coding sequence is TGTGCCAGCAGGCTAGGGACAGCGAACACTGAAGCTTTCTTT.